The rows below give T cell receptor beta chains drawn from one sample of a study of blood T cell repertoires in COVID-19. Sequencing used immunoSEQ multiplex PCR; TCRdb keeps in-frame clones, though not all of them. The sample consists of roughly 140,000 clones, about 86% of them appearing once. Sequencing used PBMCs or T cells enriched from blood (not recorded which). The origin of the receptors is a man in his fifties who had recovered from COVID-19. The CDR3 runs from the conserved cysteine through the conserved F or W. The order of the fields is clone size, J gene, V gene, CDR3 protein. Expanded clones get a size class; other rows say once, few or many, or leave the size out.

NA | TRBJ2-7 | TRBV7-9 | CASSLKYRDEQYF
few | TRBJ2-2 | TRBV11-2 | CASSALKSTGELFF
NA | TRBJ1-2 | TRBV5-6 | CASSSLQGAGYTF
NA | TRBJ1-5 | TRBV6-5 | CASVGAYSNQPQHF
NA | TRBJ2-7 | TRBV5-5 | CASSLEELWEQYF
NA | TRBJ1-5 | TRBV6-5 | CASSRDRGGNQPQHF
NA | TRBJ1-5 | TRBV6-1 | CASSADSRGSNQPQHF
NA | TRBJ2-1 | TRBV24-1 | CATSDGRQERNNEQFF
NA | TRBJ1-1 | TRBV18 | CASSPTGQMNTEAFF
NA | TRBJ1-1 | TRBV6-1 | CASSEPGNTEAFF
NA | TRBJ2-6 | TRBV29-1 | CSVAGSGANVLTF
NA | TRBJ2-7 | TRBV4-3 | CASSPDSSSYEQYF
NA | TRBJ1-4 | TRBV6-5 | CASSLQGAGMKLFF
NA | TRBJ2-7 | TRBV29-1 | CSVEAVSSYEQYF
NA | TRBJ1-6 | TRBV5-6 | CASSSRTEDSPLHF
NA | TRBJ2-7 | TRBV7-2 | CASSSEQGRSYEQYF
NA | TRBJ2-4 | TRBV7-2 | CASSLALKRGAGVAKNIQYF
NA | TRBJ1-5 | TRBV7-8 | CASSLVYRGGNQPQHF
NA | TRBJ2-3 | TRBV3-1/TRBV3-2 | CASSQRAGRTDTQYF
NA | TRBJ1-5 | TRBV3-1/TRBV3-2 | CASSQEDRGDCNQPQHF
NA | TRBJ2-5 | TRBV24-1 | CATSRSGEGETQYF
NA | TRBJ1-5 | TRBV15 | CATSRDLQGHSNQPQHF
once | TRBJ2-5 | TRBV18 | CASSPGQKETQYF
NA | TRBJ2-7 | TRBV29-1 | CSVVPGSSYEQYF
NA | TRBJ2-3 | TRBV4-3 | CASSQEGAGGVDTQYF
NA | TRBJ1-3 | TRBV3-1/TRBV3-2 | CASSQRRQGGSGNTIYF
NA | TRBJ2-2 | TRBV7-9 | CASSLARNTGELFF
NA | TRBJ2-7 | TRBV15 | CATSRGGGAYEQYF
NA | TRBJ1-6 | TRBV6-5 | CASSYPGQGSPLHF
NA | TRBJ2-2 | TRBV19 | CASSIDHGGRTGELFF
NA | TRBJ2-3 | TRBV7-2 | CASSLGGTGVADTQYF